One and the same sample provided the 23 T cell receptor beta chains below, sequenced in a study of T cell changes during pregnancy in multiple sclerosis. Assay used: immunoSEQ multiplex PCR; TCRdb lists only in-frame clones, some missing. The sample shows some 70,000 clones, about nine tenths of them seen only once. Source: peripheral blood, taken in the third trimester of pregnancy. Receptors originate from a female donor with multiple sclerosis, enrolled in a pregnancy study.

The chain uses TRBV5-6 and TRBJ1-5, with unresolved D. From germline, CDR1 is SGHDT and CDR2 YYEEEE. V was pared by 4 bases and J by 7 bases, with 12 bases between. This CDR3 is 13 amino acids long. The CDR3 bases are TGTGCCAGCAGCAAGGTTGAGGAGCAGCCCCAGCATTTT. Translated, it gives CASSKVEEQPQHF.

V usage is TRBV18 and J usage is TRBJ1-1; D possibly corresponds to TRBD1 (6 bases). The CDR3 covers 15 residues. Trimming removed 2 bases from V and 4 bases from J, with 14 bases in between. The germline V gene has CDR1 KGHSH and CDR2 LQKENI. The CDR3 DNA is TGTGCCAGCTCACCATACCGGACAGAGAGCACTGAAGCTTTCTTT. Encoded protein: CASSPYRTESTEAFF.

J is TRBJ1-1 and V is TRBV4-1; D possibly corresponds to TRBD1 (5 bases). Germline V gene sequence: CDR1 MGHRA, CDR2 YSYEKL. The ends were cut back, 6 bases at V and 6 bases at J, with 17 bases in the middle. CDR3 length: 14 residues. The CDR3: CASSLASREAEAFF. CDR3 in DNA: TGCGCCAGCAGTTTAGCGTCCAGGGAGGCTGAAGCTTTCTTT.

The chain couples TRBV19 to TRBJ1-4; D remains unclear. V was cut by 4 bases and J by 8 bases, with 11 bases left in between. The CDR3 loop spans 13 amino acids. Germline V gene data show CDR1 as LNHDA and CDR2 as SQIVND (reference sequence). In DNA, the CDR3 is TGTGCCAGTAGTAGTTGGTACCGGGAAAAACTGTTTTTT. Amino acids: CASSSWYREKLFF.

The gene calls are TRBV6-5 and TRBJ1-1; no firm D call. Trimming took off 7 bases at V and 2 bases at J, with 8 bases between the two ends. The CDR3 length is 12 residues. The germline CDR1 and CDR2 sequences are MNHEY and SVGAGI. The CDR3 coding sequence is TGTGCCAGCAAACGCGCCAACACTGAAGCTTTCTTT. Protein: CASKRANTEAFF.

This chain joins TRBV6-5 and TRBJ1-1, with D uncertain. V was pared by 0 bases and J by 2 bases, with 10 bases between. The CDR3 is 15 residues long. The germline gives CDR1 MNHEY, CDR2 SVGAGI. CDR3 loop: CASSYSGRSNTEAFF. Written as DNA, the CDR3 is TGTGCCAGCAGTTACTCCGGGAGGAGCAACACTGAAGCTTTCTTT.

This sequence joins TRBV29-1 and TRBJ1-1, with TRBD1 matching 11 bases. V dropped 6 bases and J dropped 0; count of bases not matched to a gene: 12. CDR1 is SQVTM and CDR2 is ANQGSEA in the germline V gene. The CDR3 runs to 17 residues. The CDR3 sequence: CSVSGTGGSRMNTEAFF. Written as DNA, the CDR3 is TGCAGCGTGTCCGGGACAGGGGGGTCCCGGATGAACACTGAAGCTTTCTTT.

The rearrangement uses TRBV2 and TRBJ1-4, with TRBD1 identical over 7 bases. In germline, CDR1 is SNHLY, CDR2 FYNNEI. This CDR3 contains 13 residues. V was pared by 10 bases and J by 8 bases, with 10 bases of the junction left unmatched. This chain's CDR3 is CAITGTAGEKLFF. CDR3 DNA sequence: TGTGCCATCACCGGGACAGCCGGAGAAAAACTGTTTTTT.

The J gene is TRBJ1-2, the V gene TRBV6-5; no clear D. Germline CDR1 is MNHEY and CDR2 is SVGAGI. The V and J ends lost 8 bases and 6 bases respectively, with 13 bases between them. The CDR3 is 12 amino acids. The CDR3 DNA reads TGTGCCAGCTCTACTTACTTGGATGGCTACACCTTC. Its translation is CASSTYLDGYTF.

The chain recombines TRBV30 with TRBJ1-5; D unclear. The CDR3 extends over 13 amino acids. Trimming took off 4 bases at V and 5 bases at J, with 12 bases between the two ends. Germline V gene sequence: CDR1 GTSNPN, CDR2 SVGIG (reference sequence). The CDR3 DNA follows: TGTGCCTGGAATTCTGGGGAGTATCAGCCCCAGCATTTT. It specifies CAWNSGEYQPQHF.

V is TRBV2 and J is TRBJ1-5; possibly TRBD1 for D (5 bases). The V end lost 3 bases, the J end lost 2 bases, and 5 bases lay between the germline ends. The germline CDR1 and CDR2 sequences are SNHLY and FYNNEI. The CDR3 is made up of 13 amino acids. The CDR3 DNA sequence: TGTGCCAGCAGTGAGGGGCGCAATCAGCCCCAGCATTTT. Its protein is CASSEGRNQPQHF.

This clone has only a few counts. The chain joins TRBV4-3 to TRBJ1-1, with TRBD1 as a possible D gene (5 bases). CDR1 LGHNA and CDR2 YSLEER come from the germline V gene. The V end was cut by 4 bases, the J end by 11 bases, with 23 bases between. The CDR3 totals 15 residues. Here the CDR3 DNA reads TGCGCCAGCAGCCGAAACATCGGGAGGGGAGGAGAGGCTTTCTTT. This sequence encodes CASSRNIGRGGEAFF.

CDR3 DNA: TGTGCCAGCAGCTTAGAGCAGGCGGGGGGGCTTATGAATGAGCAGTTCTTC. It translates to CASSLEQAGGLMNEQFF. The rearrangement links TRBV11-3 to TRBJ2-1; 9 bases line up with TRBD2. From germline, CDR1 is SGHNT and CDR2 YENEEA. The V and J ends lost 0 bases and 7 bases, in that order; junction bases with no gene match: 10. The CDR3 loop spans 17 amino acids.

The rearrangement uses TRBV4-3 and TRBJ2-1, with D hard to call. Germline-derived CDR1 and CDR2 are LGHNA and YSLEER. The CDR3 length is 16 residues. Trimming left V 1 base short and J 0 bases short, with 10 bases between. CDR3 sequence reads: CASSQAHLSSYNEQFF. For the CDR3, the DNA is TGCGCCAGCAGCCAAGCTCACTTGAGCTCCTACAATGAGCAGTTCTTC.

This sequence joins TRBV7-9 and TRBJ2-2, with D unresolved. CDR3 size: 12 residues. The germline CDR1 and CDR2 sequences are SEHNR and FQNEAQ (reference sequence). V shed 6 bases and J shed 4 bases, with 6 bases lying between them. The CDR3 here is CASRQVTGELFF. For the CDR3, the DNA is TGTGCCAGCAGACAAGTCACCGGGGAGCTGTTTTTT.

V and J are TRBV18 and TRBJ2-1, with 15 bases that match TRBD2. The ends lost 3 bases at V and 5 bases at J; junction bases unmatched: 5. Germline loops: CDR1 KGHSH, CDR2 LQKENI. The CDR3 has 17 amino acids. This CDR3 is CASSPRTSGRVDNEQFF. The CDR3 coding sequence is TGTGCCAGCTCACCTCGGACTAGCGGGAGGGTTGACAATGAGCAGTTCTTC.

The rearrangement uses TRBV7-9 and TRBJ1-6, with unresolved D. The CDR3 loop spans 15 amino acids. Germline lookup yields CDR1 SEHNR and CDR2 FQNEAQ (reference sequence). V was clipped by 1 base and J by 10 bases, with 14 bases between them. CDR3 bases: TGTGCCAGCAGCTTAGTAAGCGCCGGAGGATCACCCCTCCACTTT. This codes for CASSLVSAGGSPLHF. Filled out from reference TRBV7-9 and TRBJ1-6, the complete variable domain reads DTGVSQNPRHKITKRGQNVTFRCDPISEHNRLYWYRQTLGQGPEFLTYFQNEAQLEKSRLLSDRFSAERPKGSFSTLEIQRTEQGDSAMYLCASSLVSAGGSPLHFGNGTRLTVT.

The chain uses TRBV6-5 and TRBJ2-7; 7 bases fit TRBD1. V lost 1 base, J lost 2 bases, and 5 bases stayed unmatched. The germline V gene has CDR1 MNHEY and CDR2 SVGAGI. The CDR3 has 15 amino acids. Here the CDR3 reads CASSYLTGRAYEQYF. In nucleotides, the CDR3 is TGTGCCAGCAGTTACTTGACAGGGAGAGCCTACGAGCAGTACTTC.

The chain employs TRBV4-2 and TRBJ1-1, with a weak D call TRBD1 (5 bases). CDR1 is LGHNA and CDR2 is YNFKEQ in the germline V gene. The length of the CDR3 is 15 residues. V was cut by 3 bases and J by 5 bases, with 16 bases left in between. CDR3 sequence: CASSHVKGQLTEAFF. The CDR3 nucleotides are TGTGCCAGCAGCCACGTGAAGGGGCAGCTTACTGAAGCTTTCTTT.

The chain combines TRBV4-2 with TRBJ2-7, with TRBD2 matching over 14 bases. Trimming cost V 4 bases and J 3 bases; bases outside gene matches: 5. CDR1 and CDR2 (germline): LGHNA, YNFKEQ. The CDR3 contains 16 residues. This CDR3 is CASSRTGTSGGYEQYF. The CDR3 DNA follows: TGTGCCAGCAGCCGGACCGGGACTAGCGGGGGCTACGAGCAGTACTTC.

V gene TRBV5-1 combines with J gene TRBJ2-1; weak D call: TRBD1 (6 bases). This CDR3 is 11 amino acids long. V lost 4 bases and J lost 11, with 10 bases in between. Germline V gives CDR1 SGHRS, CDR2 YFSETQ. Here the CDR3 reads CASSRTVQQFF. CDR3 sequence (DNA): TGCGCCAGCAGCAGGACAGTGCAGCAGTTCTTC.

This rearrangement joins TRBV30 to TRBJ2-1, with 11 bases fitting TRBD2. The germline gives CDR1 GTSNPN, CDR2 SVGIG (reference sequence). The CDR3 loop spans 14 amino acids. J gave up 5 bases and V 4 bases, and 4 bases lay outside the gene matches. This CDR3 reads CAWTVAGGDNEQFF. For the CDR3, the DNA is TGTGCCTGGACCGTAGCGGGAGGGGACAATGAGCAGTTCTTC.

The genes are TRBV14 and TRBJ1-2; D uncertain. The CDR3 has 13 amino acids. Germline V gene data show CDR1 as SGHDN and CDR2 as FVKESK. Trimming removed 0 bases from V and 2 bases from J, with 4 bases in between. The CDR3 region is CASSQDLNYGYTF. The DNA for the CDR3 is TGTGCCAGCAGCCAAGATCTAAACTATGGCTACACCTTC.